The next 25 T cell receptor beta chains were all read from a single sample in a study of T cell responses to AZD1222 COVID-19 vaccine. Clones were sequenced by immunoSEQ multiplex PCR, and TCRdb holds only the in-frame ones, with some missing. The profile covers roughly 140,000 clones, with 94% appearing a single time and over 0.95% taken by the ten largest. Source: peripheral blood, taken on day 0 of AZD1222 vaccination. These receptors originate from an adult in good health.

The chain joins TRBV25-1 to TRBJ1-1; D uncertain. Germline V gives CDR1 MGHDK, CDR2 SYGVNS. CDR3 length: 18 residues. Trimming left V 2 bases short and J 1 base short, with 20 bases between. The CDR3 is CASSETRTGLGRNTEAFF. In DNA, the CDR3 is TGTGCCAGCAGTGAAACGAGGACTGGCCTGGGGAGGAACACTGAAGCTTTCTTT.

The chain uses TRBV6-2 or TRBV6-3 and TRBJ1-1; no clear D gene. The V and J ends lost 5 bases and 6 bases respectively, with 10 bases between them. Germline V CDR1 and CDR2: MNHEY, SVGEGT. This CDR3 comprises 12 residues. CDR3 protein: CASSDGVAEAFF. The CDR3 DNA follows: TGTGCCAGCAGTGATGGGGTCGCTGAAGCTTTCTTT.

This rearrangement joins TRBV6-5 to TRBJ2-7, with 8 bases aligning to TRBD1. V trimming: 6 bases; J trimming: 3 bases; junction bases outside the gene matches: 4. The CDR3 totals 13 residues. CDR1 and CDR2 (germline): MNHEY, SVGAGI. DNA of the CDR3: TGTGCCAGCAGGAGGGACAGGAACTACGAGCAGTACGTC. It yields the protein CASRRDRNYEQYV.

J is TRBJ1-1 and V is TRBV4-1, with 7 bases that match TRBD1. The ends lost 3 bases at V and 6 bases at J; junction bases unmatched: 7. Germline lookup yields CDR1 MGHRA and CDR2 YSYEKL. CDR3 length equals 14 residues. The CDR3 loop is CASSHVGQAPEAFF. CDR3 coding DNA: TGCGCCAGCAGCCACGTAGGACAGGCTCCTGAAGCTTTCTTT.

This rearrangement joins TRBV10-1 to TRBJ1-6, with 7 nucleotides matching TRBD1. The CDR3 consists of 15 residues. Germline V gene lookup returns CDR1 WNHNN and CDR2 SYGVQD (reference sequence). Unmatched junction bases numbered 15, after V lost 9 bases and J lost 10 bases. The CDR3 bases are TGCGCCAGTAAAAACAGGGGTCGGGGATACTCACCCCTCCACTTT. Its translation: CASKNRGRGYSPLHF.

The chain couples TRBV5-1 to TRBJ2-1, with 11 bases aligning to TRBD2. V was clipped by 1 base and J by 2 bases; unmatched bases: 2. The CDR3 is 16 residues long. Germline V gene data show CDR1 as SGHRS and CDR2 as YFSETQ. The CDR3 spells CASSLYSGGAYNEQFF. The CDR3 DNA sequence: TGCGCCAGCAGCTTGTATAGCGGGGGGGCCTACAATGAGCAGTTCTTC.

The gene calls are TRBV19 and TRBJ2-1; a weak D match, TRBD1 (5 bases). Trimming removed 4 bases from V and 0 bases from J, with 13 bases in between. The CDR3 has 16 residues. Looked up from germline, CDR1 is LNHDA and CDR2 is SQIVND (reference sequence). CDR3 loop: CASSKGLLGSYNEQFF. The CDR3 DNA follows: TGTGCCAGTAGTAAGGGGCTGTTGGGCTCCTACAATGAGCAGTTCTTC. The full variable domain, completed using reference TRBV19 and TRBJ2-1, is DGGITQSPKYLFRKEGQNVTLSCEQNLNHDAMYWYRQDPGQGLRLIYYSQIVNDFQKGDIAEGYSVSREKKESFPLTVTSAQKNPTAFYLCASSKGLLGSYNEQFFGPGTRLTVL.

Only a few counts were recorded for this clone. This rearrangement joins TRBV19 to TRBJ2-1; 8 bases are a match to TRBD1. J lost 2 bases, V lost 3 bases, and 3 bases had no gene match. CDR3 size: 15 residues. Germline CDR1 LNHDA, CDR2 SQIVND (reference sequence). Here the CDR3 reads CASSMDRDPYNEQFF. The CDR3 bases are TGTGCCAGTAGTATGGACAGGGACCCCTACAATGAGCAGTTCTTC.

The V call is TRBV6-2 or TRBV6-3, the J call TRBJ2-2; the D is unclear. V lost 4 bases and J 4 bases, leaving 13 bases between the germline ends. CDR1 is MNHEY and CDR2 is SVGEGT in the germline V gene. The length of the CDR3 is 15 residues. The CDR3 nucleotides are TGTGCCAGCAGTTTAGACATATTGGGCACCGGGGAGCTGTTTTTT. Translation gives CASSLDILGTGELFF.

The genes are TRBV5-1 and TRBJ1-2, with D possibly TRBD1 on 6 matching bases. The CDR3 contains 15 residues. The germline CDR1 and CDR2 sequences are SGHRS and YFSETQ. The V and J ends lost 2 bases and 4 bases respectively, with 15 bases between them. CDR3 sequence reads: CASSLSGAPTYGYTF. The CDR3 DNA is TGCGCCAGCAGCTTATCGGGGGCGCCCACCTATGGCTACACCTTC.

CDR3 in amino acids: CASSFFSGPTEAFF. CDR3 coding DNA: TGTGCCAGCAGCTTTTTTTCAGGGCCCACTGAAGCTTTCTTT. The rearrangement uses TRBV7-9 and TRBJ1-1, with D possibly being TRBD1 (5 bases). Germline V lookup: CDR1 SEHNR, CDR2 FQNEAQ (reference sequence). Trimming stripped 3 bases from V and 4 bases from J, with 12 bases between. There are 14 residues in the CDR3.

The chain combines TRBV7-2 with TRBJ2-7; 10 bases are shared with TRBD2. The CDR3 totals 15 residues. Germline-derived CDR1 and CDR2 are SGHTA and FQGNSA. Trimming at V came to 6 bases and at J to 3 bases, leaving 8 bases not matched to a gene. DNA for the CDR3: TGTGCCAGCAGTCGCATACTAGCGGGATACTACGAGCAGTACGTC. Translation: CASSRILAGYYEQYV.

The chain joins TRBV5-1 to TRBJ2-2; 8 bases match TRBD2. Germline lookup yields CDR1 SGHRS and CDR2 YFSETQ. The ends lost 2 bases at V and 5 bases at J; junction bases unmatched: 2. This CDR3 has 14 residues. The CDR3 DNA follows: TGCGCCAGCAGCTTCCGGGAGGGGACCGGGGAGCTGTTTTTT. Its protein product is CASSFREGTGELFF.

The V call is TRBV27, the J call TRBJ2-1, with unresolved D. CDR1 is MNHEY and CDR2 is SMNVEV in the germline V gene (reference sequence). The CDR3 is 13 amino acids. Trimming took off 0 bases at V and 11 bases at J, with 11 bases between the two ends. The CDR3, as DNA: TGTGCCAGCAGTTTATCGGAGCGTCGACAGCAGTTCTTC. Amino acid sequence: CASSLSERRQQFF.

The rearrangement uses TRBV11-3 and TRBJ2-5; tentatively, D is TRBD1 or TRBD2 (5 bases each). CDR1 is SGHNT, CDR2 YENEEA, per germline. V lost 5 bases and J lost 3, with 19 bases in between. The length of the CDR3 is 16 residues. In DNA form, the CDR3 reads TGTGCCAGCAGCAAAAGGGGAGCCTACAATGAAGAGACCCAGTACTTC. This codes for CASSKRGAYNEETQYF.

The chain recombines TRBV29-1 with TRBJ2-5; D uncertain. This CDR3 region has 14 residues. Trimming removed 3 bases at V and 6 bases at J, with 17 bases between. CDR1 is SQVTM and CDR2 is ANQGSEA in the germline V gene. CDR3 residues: CSVEGRAAVKTQYF. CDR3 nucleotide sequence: TGCAGCGTTGAGGGCCGCGCCGCCGTAAAGACCCAGTACTTC.

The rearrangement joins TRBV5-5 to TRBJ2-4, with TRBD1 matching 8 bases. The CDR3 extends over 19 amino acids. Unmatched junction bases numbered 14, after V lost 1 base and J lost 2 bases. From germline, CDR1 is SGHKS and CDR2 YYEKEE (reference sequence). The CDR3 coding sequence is TGTGCCAGCAGCTTGTTTGTGGGACAGGTAGCAGACACCAAAAACATTCAGTACTTC. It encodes CASSLFVGQVADTKNIQYF.

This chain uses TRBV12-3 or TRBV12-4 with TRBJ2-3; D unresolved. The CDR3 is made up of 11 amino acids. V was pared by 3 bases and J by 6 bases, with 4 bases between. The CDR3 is CASSLYDTQYF. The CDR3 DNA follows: TGTGCCAGCAGTTTGTATGATACGCAGTATTTT.

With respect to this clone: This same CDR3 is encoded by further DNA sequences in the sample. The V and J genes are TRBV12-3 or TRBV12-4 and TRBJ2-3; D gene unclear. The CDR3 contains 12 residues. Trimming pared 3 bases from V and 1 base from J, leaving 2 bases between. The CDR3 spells CASSLGTDTQYF. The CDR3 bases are TGTGCCAGCAGTTTGGGCACAGATACGCAGTATTTT.

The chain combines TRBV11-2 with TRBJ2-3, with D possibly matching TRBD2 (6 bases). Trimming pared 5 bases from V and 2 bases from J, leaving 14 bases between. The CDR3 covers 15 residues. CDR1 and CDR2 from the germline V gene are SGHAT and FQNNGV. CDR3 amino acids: CASSARLGDTDTQYF. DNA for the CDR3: TGTGCCAGCAGCGCCCGACTAGGGGACACAGATACGCAGTATTTT.

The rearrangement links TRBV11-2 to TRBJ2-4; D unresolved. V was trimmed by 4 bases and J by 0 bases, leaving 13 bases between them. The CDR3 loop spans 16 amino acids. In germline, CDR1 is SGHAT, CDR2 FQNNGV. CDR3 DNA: TGTGCCAGCAGCTCAAAGACGGCACTAGCCAAAAACATTCAGTACTTC. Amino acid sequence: CASSSKTALAKNIQYF.

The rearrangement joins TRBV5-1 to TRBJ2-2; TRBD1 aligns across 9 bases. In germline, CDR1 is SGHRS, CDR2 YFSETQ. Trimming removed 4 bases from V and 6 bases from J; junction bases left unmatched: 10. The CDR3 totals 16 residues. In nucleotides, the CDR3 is TGCGCCAGCAGCCTCAGCGGGACAGGGATCGCCGGGGAGCTGTTTTTT. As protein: CASSLSGTGIAGELFF.

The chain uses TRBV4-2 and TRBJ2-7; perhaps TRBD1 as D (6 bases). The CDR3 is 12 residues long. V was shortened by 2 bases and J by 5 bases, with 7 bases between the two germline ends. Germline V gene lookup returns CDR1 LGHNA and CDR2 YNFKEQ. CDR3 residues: CASSQWGHEQYV. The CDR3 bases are TGTGCCAGCAGCCAATGGGGGCACGAGCAGTACGTC.

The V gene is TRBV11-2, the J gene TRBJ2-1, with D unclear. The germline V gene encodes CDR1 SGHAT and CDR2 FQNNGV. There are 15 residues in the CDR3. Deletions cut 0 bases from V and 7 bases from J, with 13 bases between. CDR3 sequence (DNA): TGTGCCAGCAGCTTAGATCGCAGACTCTTGAATGAGCAGTTCTTC. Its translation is CASSLDRRLLNEQFF.

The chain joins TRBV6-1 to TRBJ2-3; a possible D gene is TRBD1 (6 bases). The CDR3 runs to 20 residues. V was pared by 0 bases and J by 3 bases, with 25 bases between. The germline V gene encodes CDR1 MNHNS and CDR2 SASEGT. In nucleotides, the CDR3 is TGTGCCAGCAGTGAAGCCCGGACAGCTCCAATCTGGGCGATTACAGATACGCAGTATTTT. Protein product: CASSEARTAPIWAITDTQYF.